The present entry profiles one T cell receptor beta chain with its context. This CDR3 region has 10 residues. The V gene's germline CDR1 is SQVTM and CDR2 ANQGSEA. Trimming removed 4 bases from V and 10 bases from J, with 10 bases in between. Unique molecular identifiers were incorporated during preparation of the TCRbeta library. TCRdb called the PCR reads again in MiXCR, with one record for every CDR3 protein. This table has about 610,000 distinct CDR3 sequences, about 10% appearing once. The sample originates from a study of T-cell reconstitution after alpha-beta-depleted transplantation in children.

The V and J genes are TRBV29-1 and TRBJ1-1; D is ambiguous. The receptor was isolated from a human donor who donated a stem cell graft to a child with acute myeloid leukemia. The starting material was PBMCs from the stem cell graft donor, obtained from the stem cell graft. This chain's CDR3 is CSVVEGAAFF. The CDR3 DNA is TGCAGCGTTGTTGAGGGAGCAGCTTTCTTT.